This entry concerns a single T cell receptor beta chain. Per the study methods: By means of reference gene primer amplification, nucleated cell counts were estimated. Assay: immunoSEQ multiplex PCR; the TCRdb copy retains only in-frame clones and omits some. That table is the source of V, J and clone size, and D and trimming were worked out from the DNA. The data show fewer than 250,000 clones, with about 82% seen just once and 5.5% to 7.5% held by the top ten. The CDR3 covers 14 residues. The V and J ends lost 5 bases and 4 bases respectively, with 14 bases between them. The V gene's germline CDR1 is SEHNR and CDR2 FQNEAQ (reference sequence). This entry comes from a study of blood T cell repertoires in COVID-19. Whole-study context: The samples span acute and convalescent COVID-19 from the United States, Italy and Spain. From T cells, B-cell-depleted T cells, or PBMCs came the material, which was cDNA or gDNA.

The sample comprised peripheral blood. The origin of this receptor is an older woman with active or convalescent COVID-19. The chain carries TRBV7-9 and TRBJ1-1, with D perhaps matching TRBD1 (6 bases). CDR3 DNA: TGTGCCAGCAGCCTTCAGGGGTCGGGCACTGAAGCTTTCTTT. Translating gives CASSLQGSGTEAFF.